One TCR beta chain is described in this entry. V lost 2 bases to trimming and J lost 0 bases, with 7 bases between them. CDR3 length equals 14 residues. Germline CDR1 is SNHLY and CDR2 is FYNNEI. Libraries were prepared by immunoSEQ multiplex PCR; TCRdb keeps only in-frame clonotypes and omits some of them. The data show 150,000 or so clones, about 89% seen once. The data are from a study of blood T cell repertoires in COVID-19. Turning to the study itself: Samples of COVID-19 (acute and convalescent) were obtained from the United States, Italy and Spain.

This clonotype was sampled from an older man with acute or convalescent COVID-19. Sequencing was performed on peripheral blood. The rearrangement joins TRBV2 to TRBJ1-1, with no clear D. The CDR3: CASSEWHLNTEAFF. The CDR3 nucleotides are TGTGCCAGCAGTGAATGGCATCTGAACACTGAAGCTTTCTTT.